These 3 T cell receptor beta chains were sequenced from one sample in a study of CD8 T cells in Susac syndrome. It was with random hexamers that 0.5 to 1 ug RNA was reverse transcribed. TCRdb recomputed calls from the immunoSEQ multiplex PCR reads with MiXCR, one row per CDR3 protein. This sample yields a few hundred thousand distinct CDR3 sequences, of which 92% are seen a single time; roughly 0.064% belongs to the top ten. Sequenced sample: CD4+ T cells from PBMCs. These receptors came from a human donor with multiple sclerosis.

The chain joins TRBV7-9 to TRBJ1-6; D is undetermined. The CDR3 totals 12 residues. Germline V lookup: CDR1 SEHNR, CDR2 FQNEAQ (reference sequence). V gave up 3 bases and J gave up 9 bases, with 6 bases separating them. The CDR3 DNA follows: TGTGCCAGCAGCTTTCCTGTTTCACCCCTCCACTTT. Amino acids: CASSFPVSPLHF. The full variable domain, rest sourced from reference TRBV7-9 and TRBJ1-6, is DTGVSQNPRHKITKRGQNVTFRCDPISEHNRLYWYRQTLGQGPEFLTYFQNEAQLEKSRLLSDRFSAERPKGSFSTLEIQRTEQGDSAMYLCASSFPVSPLHFGNGTRLTVT.

The CDR3 loop is CASSELGTGNSPLHF. CDR3 DNA sequence: TGTGCCAGCAGTGAACTTGGCACGGGGAATTCACCCCTCCACTTT. This chain uses TRBV25-1 with TRBJ1-6; D unclear. CDR1 is MGHDK and CDR2 is SYGVNS in the germline V gene. CDR3 length equals 15 residues. Trimming removed 2 bases from V and 7 bases from J, with 12 bases in between.

The chain links TRBV7-2 to TRBJ2-7, with D possibly being TRBD1 (5 bases). CDR1 is SGHTA and CDR2 is FQGNSA in the germline V gene. CDR3 length equals 12 residues. Trimming cost V 5 bases and J 6 bases, with 11 bases left between them. This chain's CDR3 is CASSPDRIEQYF. CDR3 coding DNA: TGTGCCAGCAGCCCCGACAGAATCGAGCAGTACTTC.